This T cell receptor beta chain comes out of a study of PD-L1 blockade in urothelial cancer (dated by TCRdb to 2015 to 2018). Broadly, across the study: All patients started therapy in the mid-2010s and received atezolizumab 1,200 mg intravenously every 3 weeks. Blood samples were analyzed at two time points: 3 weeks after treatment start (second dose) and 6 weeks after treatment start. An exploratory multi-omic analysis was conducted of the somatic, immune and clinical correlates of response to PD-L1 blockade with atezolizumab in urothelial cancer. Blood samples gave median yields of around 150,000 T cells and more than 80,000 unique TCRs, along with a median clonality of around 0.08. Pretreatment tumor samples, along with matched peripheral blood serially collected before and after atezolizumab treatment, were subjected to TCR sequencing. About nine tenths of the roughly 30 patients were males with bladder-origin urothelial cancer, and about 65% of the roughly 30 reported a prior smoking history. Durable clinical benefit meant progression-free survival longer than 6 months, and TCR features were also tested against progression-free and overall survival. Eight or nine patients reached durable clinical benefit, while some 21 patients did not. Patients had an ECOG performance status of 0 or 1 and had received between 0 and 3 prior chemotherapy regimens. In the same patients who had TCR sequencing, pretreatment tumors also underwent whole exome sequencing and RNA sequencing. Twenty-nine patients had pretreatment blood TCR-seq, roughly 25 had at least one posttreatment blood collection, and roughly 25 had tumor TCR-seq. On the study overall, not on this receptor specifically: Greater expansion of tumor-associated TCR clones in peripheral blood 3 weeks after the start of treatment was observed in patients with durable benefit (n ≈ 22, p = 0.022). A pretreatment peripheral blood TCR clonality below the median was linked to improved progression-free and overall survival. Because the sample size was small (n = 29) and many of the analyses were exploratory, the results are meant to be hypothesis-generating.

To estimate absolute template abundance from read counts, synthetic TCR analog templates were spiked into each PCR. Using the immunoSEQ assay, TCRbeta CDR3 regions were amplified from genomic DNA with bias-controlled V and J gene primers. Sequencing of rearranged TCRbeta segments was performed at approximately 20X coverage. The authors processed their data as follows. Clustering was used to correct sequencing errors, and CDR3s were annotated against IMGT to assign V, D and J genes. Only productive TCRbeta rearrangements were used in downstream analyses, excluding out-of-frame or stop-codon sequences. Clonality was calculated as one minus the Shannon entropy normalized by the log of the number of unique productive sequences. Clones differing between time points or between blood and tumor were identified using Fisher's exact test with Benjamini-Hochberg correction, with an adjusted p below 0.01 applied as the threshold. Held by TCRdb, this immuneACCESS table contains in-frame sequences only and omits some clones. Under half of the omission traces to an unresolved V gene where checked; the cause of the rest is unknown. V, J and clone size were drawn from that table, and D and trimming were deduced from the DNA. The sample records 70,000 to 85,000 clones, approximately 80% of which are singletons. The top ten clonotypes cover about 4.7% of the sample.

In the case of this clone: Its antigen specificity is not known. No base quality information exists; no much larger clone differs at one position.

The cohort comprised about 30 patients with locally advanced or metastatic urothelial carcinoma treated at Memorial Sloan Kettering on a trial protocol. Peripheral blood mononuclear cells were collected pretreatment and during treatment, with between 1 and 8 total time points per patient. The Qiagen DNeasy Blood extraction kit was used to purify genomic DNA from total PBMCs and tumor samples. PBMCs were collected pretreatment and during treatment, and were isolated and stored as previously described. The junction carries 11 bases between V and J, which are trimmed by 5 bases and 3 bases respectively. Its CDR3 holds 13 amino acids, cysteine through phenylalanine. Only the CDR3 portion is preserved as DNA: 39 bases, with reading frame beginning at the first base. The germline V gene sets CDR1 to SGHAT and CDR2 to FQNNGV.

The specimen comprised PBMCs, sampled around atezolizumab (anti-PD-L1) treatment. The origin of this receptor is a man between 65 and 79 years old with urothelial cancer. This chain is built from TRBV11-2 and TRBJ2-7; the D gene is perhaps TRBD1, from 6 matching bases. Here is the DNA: TGTGCCAGCAGCCGGGACACCTACTACGAGCAGTACTTC. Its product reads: CASSRDTYYEQYF.